The clone carrying this TCR beta chain was counted only a few times. The germline V gene encodes CDR1 SGHRS and CDR2 YFSETQ. The germline V and J ends were trimmed by 0 bases and 3 bases, with 15 bases remaining between them. The CDR3 is 16 residues long. The data originate from a study of identical twins. One entry per CDR3 protein, called by TCRdb with MiXCR from the 5' RACE reads. The sample lists roughly 710,000 distinct CDR3 sequences; less than 7% were seen once. The specimen was naive T cells sorted from blood. V is TRBV5-1 and J is TRBJ2-5; tentatively, D is TRBD2 (6 bases). This receptor was taken from a young man in good health. The chain's CDR3 is CASSLAGTPVKETQYF. CDR3 DNA sequence: TGCGCCAGCAGCTTGGCCGGGACTCCGGTGAAAGAGACCCAGTACTTC.